These 12 T cell receptor beta chains originate from one sample sequenced in a study of blood T cell repertoires in COVID-19. Assay used: immunoSEQ multiplex PCR; TCRdb lists only in-frame clones, some missing. The sample shows tens of thousands of clones, roughly 89% of them seen only once. The specimen sequenced was peripheral blood. These receptors came from a man under 40 with acute or convalescent COVID-19.

The chain carries TRBV24-1 and TRBJ1-2, with TRBD1 matching 8 bases. CDR1 KGHDR and CDR2 SFDVKD come from the germline V gene. J gave up 2 bases and V 4 bases, and 8 bases lay outside the gene matches. The CDR3 extends over 16 amino acids. The CDR3 DNA reads TGTGCCACCAGTGACCCAGGACAGGGATTAAACTATGGCTACACCTTC. This codes for CATSDPGQGLNYGYTF.

V and J are TRBV27 and TRBJ2-7; perhaps TRBD2 as D (6 bases). Germline assignment: CDR1 MNHEY and CDR2 SMNVEV (reference sequence). V was shortened by 5 bases and J by 4 bases, with 21 bases between the two germline ends. This CDR3 comprises 16 residues. The CDR3 reads CASSRHSGTRSYEQYF. In nucleotides, the CDR3 is TGTGCCAGCAGTCGCCACTCCGGGACTCGTTCTTACGAGCAGTACTTC.

The CDR3 spells CASSHSDRGNSPLHF. CDR3 nucleotide sequence: TGCGCCAGCAGCCACTCTGACAGGGGAAATTCACCCCTCCACTTT. This chain links TRBV4-1 with TRBJ1-6, with TRBD1 matching over 8 bases. The CDR3 consists of 15 residues. Per germline, CDR1 MGHRA and CDR2 YSYEKL. Trimming cost V 3 bases and J 7 bases; bases outside gene matches: 5.

V is TRBV18 and J is TRBJ1-1, with 9 bases lining up with TRBD1. The V gene end was trimmed by 3 bases and the J gene end by 1 base; junction bases not matched to a gene: 6. The germline gives CDR1 KGHSH, CDR2 LQKENI. CDR3 size: 16 residues. CDR3 in amino acids: CASSPEQGAGNTEAFF. Written as DNA, the CDR3 is TGTGCCAGCTCACCGGAACAGGGGGCTGGGAACACTGAAGCTTTCTTT.

This clone came up once. V and J are TRBV6-6 and TRBJ1-2, with TRBD1 as a possible D gene (5 bases). The CDR3 loop spans 13 amino acids. The V gene's germline CDR1 is MNHNY and CDR2 SVGAGI (reference sequence). V was shortened by 6 bases and J by 4 bases, with 12 bases between the two germline ends. The CDR3 sequence is CASRNRRPYGYTF. In DNA form, the CDR3 reads TGTGCCAGCAGGAACAGGCGACCCTATGGCTACACCTTC.

The rearrangement links TRBV7-9 to TRBJ2-1; TRBD2 matches 7 bases. There are 13 residues in the CDR3. In germline, CDR1 is SEHNR, CDR2 FQNEAQ (reference sequence). Trimming at V came to 5 bases and at J to 6 bases, leaving 4 bases not matched to a gene. The CDR3 coding sequence is TGTGCCAGCAGCCCGCGGACTAGCAATGAGCAGTTCTTC. It yields the protein CASSPRTSNEQFF.

This chain links TRBV20-1 with TRBJ1-6; D might be TRBD1 (6 bases). Germline CDR1 and CDR2: DFQATT and SNEGSKA (reference sequence). Deletions cut 3 bases from V and 9 bases from J, with 12 bases between. The CDR3 is 13 amino acids. The CDR3 coding sequence is TGCAGTGCTAGTTTCAGGGGCGGTTCACCCCTCCACTTT. Translated: CSASFRGGSPLHF.

The CDR3 DNA reads as TGTGCCAGCAGCTTGCGGTCCAGGGTCTACTATGGCTACACCTTC. Protein product: CASSLRSRVYYGYTF. V and J are TRBV5-4 and TRBJ1-2; perhaps TRBD1 as D (5 bases). Germline CDR1 reads SGHNT; CDR2 reads YYREEE (reference sequence). V was shortened by 1 base and J by 3 bases, with 13 bases between the two germline ends. The length of the CDR3 is 15 residues. Full variable domain (outside the CDR3, taken from reference TRBV5-4 and TRBJ1-2): ETGVTQSPTHLIKTRGQQVTLRCSSQSGHNTVSWYQQALGQGPQFIFQYYREEENGRGNFPPRFSGLQFPNYSSELNVNALELDDSALYLCASSLRSRVYYGYTFGSGTRLTVV.

By frequency in the sample, this clone is medium-sized. V gene TRBV4-2 combines with J gene TRBJ2-7; D perhaps matches TRBD2 (5 bases). CDR1 is LGHNA and CDR2 is YNFKEQ in the germline V gene. V lost 0 bases and J lost 2, with 11 bases in between. The CDR3 loop spans 15 amino acids. The CDR3 here is CASSQEGSRAYEQYF. As DNA, the CDR3 is TGTGCCAGCAGCCAAGAGGGTTCGAGGGCCTACGAGCAGTACTTC.

This clone was recorded once. The J gene is TRBJ2-1, the V gene TRBV30; 11 positions agree with TRBD1. CDR1 is GTSNPN and CDR2 is SVGIG in the germline V gene (reference sequence). Losses at the gene ends were 3 bases for V and 7 bases for J; bases not matched to a gene: 8. This CDR3 spans 15 amino acids. The CDR3 region is CAWSRPGQGVNEQFF. The CDR3 nucleotides are TGTGCCTGGAGCCGACCGGGACAGGGGGTTAATGAGCAGTTCTTC.

The gene calls are TRBV2 and TRBJ1-4, with TRBD1 matching 9 bases. Germline CDR1 SNHLY, CDR2 FYNNEI. The J segment lost 0 bases and the V segment lost 7 bases, leaving 3 bases of the junction unmatched. There are 15 residues in the CDR3. The CDR3 region is CASTGQGPTNEKLFF. The CDR3 DNA reads as TGTGCCAGCACGGGACAGGGACCAACTAATGAAAAACTGTTTTTT.

This clone came up once. DNA of the CDR3: TGTGCCAGCAGCCAAGTGTGGGGACAGGAGGGGGAAAAACTGTTTTTT. The encoded protein is CASSQVWGQEGEKLFF. This chain connects TRBV3-1 (or the pseudogene TRBV3-2) to TRBJ1-4; 8 bases are shared with TRBD1. V dropped 1 base and J dropped 8; count of bases not matched to a gene: 9. There are 16 residues in the CDR3. Looked up from germline, CDR1 is LGHDT and CDR2 is YNNKEL (reference sequence).